The rows below give T cell receptor beta chains drawn from one sample of a study of blood T cell repertoires in COVID-19. Data came from immunoSEQ multiplex PCR; TCRdb stores just in-frame clones and leaves some out. The data show some 270,000 clones, roughly 89% seen once. The source material was peripheral blood. These receptors were taken from a man aged 50 to 59 with acute or convalescent COVID-19. CDR3s include the opening cysteine and the closing phenylalanine or tryptophan. A D gene is named only where the DNA matches it firmly. Part of the rows lack a size; the others show once, few, many or a class for expanded clones.

j_call clone_size v_call d_call cdr3_nt cdr3_aa
TRBJ2-2 NA TRBV7-3 NA TGTGCCAGCAGCCCCGAATTGGGGGCTAAGACCGGGGAGCTGTTTTTT CASSPELGAKTGELFF
TRBJ2-3 NA TRBV3-1/TRBV3-2 TRBD1 TGTGCCAGCAGCCTCGGGACAGGGGCTACGCAGTATTTT CASSLGTGATQYF
TRBJ1-2 NA TRBV6-5 TRBD1 TGTGCCAGCAGCACGACAGGGGGAGGCTACTATGGCTACACCTTC CASSTTGGGYYGYTF
TRBJ1-5 NA TRBV30 TRBD1 TGTGCCTGGAGCCGGACAGGGAGGAATCAGCCCCAGCATTTT CAWSRTGRNQPQHF
TRBJ1-2 few TRBV5-4 NA TGTGCCAGCAGCTTGGGGACAGCCTATCGCTACACCTTC CASSLGTAYRYTF
TRBJ2-3 NA TRBV5-4 TRBD2 TGTGCCAGCAGCTTTGCCGGGACTAGGAGCACAGATACGCAGTATTTT CASSFAGTRSTDTQYF
TRBJ1-2 NA TRBV27 NA TGTGCCAGCAGTTTATCGGGGGGACGCTATGGCTACACCTTC CASSLSGGRYGYTF
TRBJ2-1 NA TRBV19 TRBD2 TGTGCCAGTAGTATCCTCGGGGGGGGCAGATACAATGAGCAGTTCTTC CASSILGGGRYNEQFF
TRBJ2-6 NA TRBV10-3 TRBD1 TGTGCCATCAGTGGACAGGGCAGCAGGGCCAACGTCCTGACTTTC CAISGQGSRANVLTF
TRBJ1-1 NA TRBV9 NA TGTGCCAGCAGCGGGGGCGACTGGAGCACTGAAGCTTTCTTT CASSGGDWSTEAFF
TRBJ2-7 NA TRBV2 TRBD2 TGTGCCACCTCCCCGGGACTAGCGTACGAGCAGTACTTC CATSPGLAYEQYF
TRBJ1-1 NA TRBV18 NA TGTGCCAGCTCGGTGCAGGAAGAAGCTTTCTTT CASSVQEEAFF
TRBJ1-3 NA TRBV19 NA TGTGCCAGTAGTATCCCCCTCAAACGTGCGGGGGTCGGAAACACCATATATTTT CASSIPLKRAGVGNTIYF
TRBJ1-2 NA TRBV5-1 TRBD1 TGCGCCAGCACGTTTACGCGGGACAGCGTTTATGGCTACACCTTC CASTFTRDSVYGYTF
TRBJ1-6 NA TRBV27 TRBD1 TGTGCCAGCAGTTTATCGGGACAGGGGGGTTCACCCCTCCACTTT CASSLSGQGGSPLHF
TRBJ2-1 NA TRBV2 TRBD1 TGTGCCAGCCTTCCGGGACAGGAGGATAATGAGCAGTTCTTC CASLPGQEDNEQFF
TRBJ1-5 NA TRBV9 TRBD1 TGTGCCAGCAGCGTAGGGGACAGAAATCAGCCCCAGCATTTT CASSVGDRNQPQHF
TRBJ1-2 NA TRBV5-1 TRBD1 TGCGCCAGCAGCCCCGTGGGGACAGGGAATTATGGCTACACCTTC CASSPVGTGNYGYTF
TRBJ2-5 NA TRBV7-9 NA TGTGCCAGCAGCGCGTATACTGCAGAGACCCAGTACTTC CASSAYTAETQYF
TRBJ2-3 NA TRBV7-3 TRBD1 TGTGCCAGCAGCTTAGGACAGGGTAGCACAGATACGCAGTATTTT CASSLGQGSTDTQYF
TRBJ2-7 NA TRBV29-1 TRBD1 TGCAGCGTTGAAGGGGACAGCTCCTACGAGCAGTACTTC CSVEGDSSYEQYF
TRBJ1-4 NA TRBV5-1 NA TGCGCCAGCAGCCCTATTCCGACTAGCTCAACTAATGAAAAACTGTTTTTT CASSPIPTSSTNEKLFF
TRBJ1-1 NA TRBV7-8 TRBD1 TGTGCCAGCAGCGTCGACAGGGGGCAGGGAACTGAAGCTTTCTTT CASSVDRGQGTEAFF
TRBJ1-4 once TRBV19 NA TGTGCCAGTAGTTCCACCCCGGCCTGGCGGGAAAAACTGTTTTTT CASSSTPAWREKLFF
TRBJ2-7 NA TRBV9 TRBD1 TGTGCCAGCAGCTCACAGGGGAGCGAGCAGTACTTC CASSSQGSEQYF
TRBJ2-7 NA TRBV10-2 TRBD2 TGCGCCAGTGGACTAGCGGGGGCCTACGAGCAGTACTTC CASGLAGAYEQYF